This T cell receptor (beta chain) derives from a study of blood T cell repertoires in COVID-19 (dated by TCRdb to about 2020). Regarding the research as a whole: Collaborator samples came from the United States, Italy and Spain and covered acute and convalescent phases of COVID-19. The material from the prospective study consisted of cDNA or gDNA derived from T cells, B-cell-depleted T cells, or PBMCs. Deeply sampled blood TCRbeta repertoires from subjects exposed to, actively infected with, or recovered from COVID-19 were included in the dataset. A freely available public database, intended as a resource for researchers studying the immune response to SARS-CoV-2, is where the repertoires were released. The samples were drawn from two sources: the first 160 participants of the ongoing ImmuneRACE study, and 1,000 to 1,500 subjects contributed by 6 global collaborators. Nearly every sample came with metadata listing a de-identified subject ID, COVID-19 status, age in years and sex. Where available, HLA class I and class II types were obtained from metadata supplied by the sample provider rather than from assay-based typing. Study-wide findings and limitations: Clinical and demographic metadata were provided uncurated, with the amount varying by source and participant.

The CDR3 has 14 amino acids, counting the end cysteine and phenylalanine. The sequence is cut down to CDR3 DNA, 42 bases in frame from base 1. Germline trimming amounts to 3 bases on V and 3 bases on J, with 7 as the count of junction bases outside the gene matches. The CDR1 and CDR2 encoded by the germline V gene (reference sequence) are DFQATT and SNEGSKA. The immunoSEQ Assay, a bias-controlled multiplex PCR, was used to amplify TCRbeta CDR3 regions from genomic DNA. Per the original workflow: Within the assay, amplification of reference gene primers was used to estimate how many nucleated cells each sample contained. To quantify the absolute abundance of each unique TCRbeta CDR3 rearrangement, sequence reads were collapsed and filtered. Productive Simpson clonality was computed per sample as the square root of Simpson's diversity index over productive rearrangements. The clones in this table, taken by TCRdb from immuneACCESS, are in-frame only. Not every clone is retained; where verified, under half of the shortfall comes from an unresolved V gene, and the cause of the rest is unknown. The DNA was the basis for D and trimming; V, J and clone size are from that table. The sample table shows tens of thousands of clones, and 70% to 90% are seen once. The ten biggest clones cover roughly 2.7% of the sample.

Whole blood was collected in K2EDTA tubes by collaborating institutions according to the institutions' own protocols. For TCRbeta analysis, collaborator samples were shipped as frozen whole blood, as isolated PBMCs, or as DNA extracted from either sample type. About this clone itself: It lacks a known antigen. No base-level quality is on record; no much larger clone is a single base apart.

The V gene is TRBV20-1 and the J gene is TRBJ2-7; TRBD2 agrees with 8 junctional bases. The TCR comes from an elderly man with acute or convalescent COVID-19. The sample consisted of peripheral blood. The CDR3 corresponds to CSASSASGFYEQYF. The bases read TGCAGTGCTAGTTCCGCTAGCGGGTTCTACGAGCAGTACTTC.